Shown below are 32 T cell receptor beta chains from a single sample sequenced in a study of cytomegalovirus exposure and HLA in healthy donors. Profiled with immunoSEQ multiplex PCR; TCRdb holds only in-frame clones, not every one. The data contain 60,000 to 90,000 clones, around 95% of them singletons. Sequenced: PBMCs. The receptors originated from a woman aged 18-29 years in good health and CMV-seronegative.

This chain uses TRBV30 with TRBJ1-1; no clear D. CDR1 GTSNPN and CDR2 SVGIG come from the germline V gene (reference sequence). The V and J ends lost 3 bases and 5 bases respectively, with 13 bases between them. This CDR3 comprises 13 residues. The CDR3 DNA is TGTGCCTGGAGCCCCTTCGGGGTAACTGAAGCTTTCTTT. It yields the protein CAWSPFGVTEAFF.

CDR3 in DNA: TGTGCCAGCAGCTCTACAGCTCAGGGGTCACCCCTCCACTTT. Protein sequence: CASSSTAQGSPLHF. J is TRBJ1-6 and V is TRBV7-3, with D maybe TRBD1 (6 bases). The CDR3 sequence is 14 residues long. The ends were cut back, 4 bases at V and 10 bases at J, with 14 bases in the middle. In germline, CDR1 is SGHTA, CDR2 FQGTGA.

The genes are TRBV19 and TRBJ2-3; 8 positions match TRBD1. The germline V gene has CDR1 LNHDA and CDR2 SQIVND (reference sequence). The CDR3 is made up of 15 amino acids. Unmatched junction bases numbered 7, after V lost 3 bases and J lost 5 bases. Written as DNA, the CDR3 is TGTGCCAGTAGTATCCGGGACAGGACGCAAGATACGCAGTATTTT. As protein: CASSIRDRTQDTQYF.

The rearrangement uses TRBV6-6 and TRBJ1-5, with unresolved D. The CDR3 consists of 13 residues. Looked up from germline, CDR1 is MNHNY and CDR2 is SVGAGI (reference sequence). CDR3 DNA sequence: TGTGTAACAGCAGCCTATAGCAATCAGCCCCAGCATTTT. Translating it yields CVTAAYSNQPQHF.

This clone has just one count. The chain combines TRBV29-1 with TRBJ1-2; 8 bases are shared with TRBD1. In germline, CDR1 is SQVTM, CDR2 ANQGSEA. The length of the CDR3 is 13 residues. With 4 bases clipped from V and 4 bases from J, the junction kept 5 bases outside the gene matches. The CDR3 sequence is CSVVRQGIYGYTF. CDR3 nucleotide sequence: TGCAGCGTTGTGCGACAGGGGATCTATGGCTACACCTTC. Looking up the rest from reference TRBV29-1 and TRBJ1-2 gives the full variable domain: SAVISQKPSRDICQRGTSLTIQCQVDSQVTMMFWYRQQPGQSLTLIATANQGSEATYESGFVIDKFPISRPNLTFSTLTVSNMSPEDSSIYLCSVVRQGIYGYTFGSGTRLTVV.

V is TRBV7-8 and J is TRBJ2-7, with TRBD2 matching over 7 bases. Germline lookup yields CDR1 SGHVS and CDR2 FQNEAQ. V gave up 4 bases and J gave up 3 bases; unmatched junction bases: 6. The CDR3 contains 14 residues. The DNA for the CDR3 is TGTGCCAGCAGCTACCGGGACTATAACTACGAGCAGTACTTC. Amino acid sequence: CASSYRDYNYEQYF.

V gene TRBV5-1 combines with J gene TRBJ1-1; unclear D gene. In germline, CDR1 is SGHRS, CDR2 YFSETQ. The CDR3 sequence is 14 residues long. Trimming took off 1 base at V and 5 bases at J, with 12 bases between the two ends. CDR3 loop: CASSLPGIGTEAFF. The DNA for the CDR3 is TGCGCCAGCAGCTTGCCAGGAATTGGGACTGAAGCTTTCTTT.

This chain links TRBV4-3 with TRBJ1-1; 7 bases align to TRBD1. V was pared by 1 base and J by 5 bases, with 7 bases of the junction left unmatched. The CDR3 totals 15 residues. Germline CDR1 reads LGHNA; CDR2 reads YSLEER. The CDR3 nucleotides read TGCGCCAGCAGCCAAGGACAGGGTTTCCTGACTGAAGCTTTCTTT. Translated: CASSQGQGFLTEAFF.

The chain recombines TRBV7-3 with TRBJ2-7; 9 nucleotides align to TRBD1. CDR3 length: 16 residues. J was trimmed by 2 bases and V by 4 bases; bases with no gene match: 9. CDR1 and CDR2 from the germline V gene are SGHTA and FQGTGA. The CDR3 coding sequence is TGTGCCAGCAGCTCTACGACCCGGGACAGGGCCTACGAGCAGTACTTC. Amino acid sequence: CASSSTTRDRAYEQYF.

In its sample, this clone was seen once. The chain couples TRBV19 to TRBJ2-7; D possibly corresponds to TRBD1 (5 bases). This CDR3 contains 14 residues. Trimming shortened V by 6 bases and J by 3 bases, and 15 bases separated the two germline ends. Germline V lookup: CDR1 LNHDA, CDR2 SQIVND (reference sequence). The CDR3 protein is CASSDRQINYEQYF. The CDR3 DNA sequence: TGTGCCAGTAGCGATCGACAGATTAACTACGAGCAGTACTTC.

V and J are TRBV27 and TRBJ1-6, with D perhaps matching TRBD1 (5 bases). CDR1 is MNHEY, CDR2 SMNVEV, per germline (reference sequence). V was shortened by 4 bases and J by 5 bases, with 9 bases between the two germline ends. This CDR3 contains 14 residues. In DNA, the CDR3 is TGTGCCAGCAGTTCAGACAGCCATAATTCACCCCTCCACTTT. Translated: CASSSDSHNSPLHF.

The chain recombines TRBV6-1 with TRBJ1-1; the D is unclear. Trimming left V 8 bases short and J 3 bases short, with 19 bases between. This CDR3 contains 15 residues. Germline V gene sequence: CDR1 MNHNS, CDR2 SASEGT. Here the CDR3 reads CASHTRRERDTEAFF. CDR3 nucleotide sequence: TGTGCCAGCCACACGAGGAGGGAGAGGGACACTGAAGCTTTCTTT.

The chain recombines TRBV6-1 with TRBJ1-6; D perhaps matches TRBD1 (5 bases). Trimming left V 3 bases short and J 7 bases short, with 10 bases between. The CDR3 runs 14 residues. The germline gives CDR1 MNHNS, CDR2 SASEGT. The CDR3 region is CASSDRAVNSPLHF. CDR3 nucleotide sequence: TGTGCCAGCAGTGACAGGGCCGTGAATTCACCCCTCCACTTT.

CDR3 sequence: CASSLGAGWDDGYTF. The CDR3 nucleotides read TGTGCCAGCAGCTTAGGGGCAGGGTGGGATGATGGCTACACCTTC. This chain joins TRBV11-2 and TRBJ1-2, with D tentatively TRBD1 (5 bases). Germline CDR1 SGHAT, CDR2 FQNNGV. This CDR3 contains 15 residues. V lost 1 base, J lost 6 bases, and 15 bases lay in between.

The chain joins TRBV27 to TRBJ2-7; a weak D match, TRBD2 (5 bases). Trimming cost V 0 bases and J 3 bases, with 9 bases left between them. Looked up from germline, CDR1 is MNHEY and CDR2 is SMNVEV (reference sequence). The CDR3 covers 14 residues. This CDR3 is CASSLSAGNYEQYF. DNA of the CDR3: TGTGCCAGCAGTTTATCGGCGGGCAACTACGAGCAGTACTTC.

The chain has TRBV4-1 and TRBJ2-2, with a tentative D call TRBD1 (6 bases). Germline V gene data show CDR1 as MGHRA and CDR2 as YSYEKL. Trimming removed 1 base at V and 6 bases at J, with 18 bases between. This CDR3 is built from 17 residues. CDR3 residues: CASSQGPGGTPSGELFF. CDR3 sequence (DNA): TGCGCCAGCAGCCAAGGCCCTGGGGGCACACCTTCCGGGGAGCTGTTTTTT.

The chain is built from TRBV6-6 and TRBJ1-3; TRBD1 matches at 9 bases. Unmatched junction bases numbered 6, after V lost 8 bases and J lost 4 bases. CDR1 and CDR2 from the germline V gene are MNHNY and SVGAGI (reference sequence). The CDR3 covers 14 residues. The CDR3 DNA reads as TGTGCCAGCCGGGACAGGGCGAAAGGAAACACCATATATTTT. It specifies CASRDRAKGNTIYF.

V usage is TRBV6-5 and J usage is TRBJ2-1; weak D call: TRBD1 (6 bases). The CDR3 covers 13 residues. Germline V CDR1 and CDR2: MNHEY, SVGAGI. V lost 5 bases to trimming and J lost 4 bases, with 9 bases between them. The CDR3 reads CASSTTGYNEQFF. CDR3 DNA sequence: TGTGCCAGCAGTACCACAGGGTACAATGAGCAGTTCTTC.

The chain carries TRBV6-6 and TRBJ1-4, with TRBD1 as a possible D gene (5 bases). The CDR3 extends over 11 amino acids. Trimming stripped 11 bases from V and 8 bases from J, with 12 bases between. CDR1 and CDR2 (germline): MNHNY, SVGAGI (reference sequence). CDR3 bases: TGTGCCTCAGGGAATTTCGAAAAACTGTTTTTT. Translating it yields CASGNFEKLFF.

The chain joins TRBV28 to TRBJ2-5; 8 bases agree with TRBD1. Germline V lookup: CDR1 MDHEN, CDR2 SYDVKM. The CDR3 runs to 14 residues. The junction had 4 bases not matched to a gene; V was cut back by 3 bases and J by 4 bases. The CDR3 sequence: CASSFQGAPETQYF. The CDR3 DNA reads TGTGCCAGCAGTTTCCAGGGGGCGCCAGAGACCCAGTACTTC.

V gene TRBV27 combines with J gene TRBJ2-1; D ambiguous. Trimming removed 5 bases from V and 4 bases from J, with 6 bases in between. Germline CDR1 is MNHEY and CDR2 is SMNVEV (reference sequence). The CDR3 is 12 amino acids. CDR3 DNA: TGTGCCAGCAGTCCCCTTTACAATGAGCAGTTCTTC. Translating gives CASSPLYNEQFF.

The chain employs TRBV19 and TRBJ2-4; a possible D gene is TRBD2 (6 bases). This CDR3 has 16 residues. Germline V CDR1 and CDR2: LNHDA, SQIVND (reference sequence). Between the trimmed V and J ends, which lost 5 bases and 0 bases, there was a span of 14 bases. The DNA for the CDR3 is TGTGCCAGTAGTCTTGGGGGGTTACTAGCCAAAAACATTCAGTACTTC. Translating gives CASSLGGLLAKNIQYF.

Only one count was recorded for this clone. The chain employs TRBV7-9 and TRBJ1-1, with no clear D. Germline CDR1 SEHNR, CDR2 FQNEAQ (reference sequence). CDR3 size: 12 residues. Between the trimmed V and J ends, which lost 6 bases and 6 bases, there was a span of 11 bases. In DNA, the CDR3 is TGTGCCAGCAGGTTGTCGTCTGCTGAAGCTTTCTTT. Its protein product is CASRLSSAEAFF.

Regarding this clone: The sample has other DNA sequences that encode this CDR3 too. The V call is TRBV6-5, the J call TRBJ1-1; no clear D. This CDR3 spans 13 amino acids. The germline V and J ends were trimmed by 3 bases and 1 base, with 6 bases remaining between them. CDR1 is MNHEY and CDR2 is SVGAGI in the germline V gene. CDR3 sequence reads: CASSYGQNTEAFF. The DNA for the CDR3 is TGTGCCAGCAGTTATGGGCAGAACACTGAAGCTTTCTTT.

The chain links TRBV5-1 to TRBJ2-2, with TRBD1 identical over 7 bases. The length of the CDR3 is 16 residues. The ends lost 2 bases at V and 1 base at J; junction bases unmatched: 5. Germline V gives CDR1 SGHRS, CDR2 YFSETQ. The CDR3 coding sequence is TGCGCCAGCAGCTTCGACAGGGTCGGGAACACCGGGGAGCTGTTTTTT. Translation: CASSFDRVGNTGELFF. Drawing the rest from reference TRBV5-1 and TRBJ2-2, the complete variable domain is KAGVTQTPRYLIKTRGQQVTLSCSPISGHRSVSWYQQTPGQGLQFLFEYFSETQRNKGNFPGRFSGRQFSNSRSEMNVSTLELGDSALYLCASSFDRVGNTGELFFGEGSRLTVL.

The table lists this clone with a count of one. The V call is TRBV7-3, the J call TRBJ2-2; possible D gene TRBD1, 5 bases. V gave up 7 bases and J gave up 5 bases, with 17 bases separating them. Germline V lookup: CDR1 SGHTA, CDR2 FQGTGA. CDR3 length equals 15 residues. The CDR3 coding sequence is TGTGCCAGCACCCCGGACAAGATAGGGACCGGGGAGCTGTTTTTT. This encodes CASTPDKIGTGELFF.

This chain links TRBV7-9 with TRBJ2-3, with D possibly TRBD2 on 7 matching bases. This CDR3 is 15 amino acids long. Germline V gene lookup returns CDR1 SEHNR and CDR2 FQNEAQ (reference sequence). The V end lost 10 bases, the J end lost 2 bases, and 19 bases lay between the germline ends. This chain's CDR3 is CATPLKGGNTDTQYF. The DNA for the CDR3 is TGTGCCACCCCCCTCAAGGGGGGGAACACAGATACGCAGTATTTT.

The rearrangement links TRBV6-5 to TRBJ1-1, with D perhaps TRBD1 (6 bases). Trimming took 0 bases from V and 1 from J, leaving 6 bases between them. This CDR3 is 14 amino acids long. Germline V gene sequence: CDR1 MNHEY, CDR2 SVGAGI. The CDR3 region is CASSYSGANTEAFF. The CDR3 DNA reads as TGTGCCAGCAGTTACTCGGGGGCGAACACTGAAGCTTTCTTT.

The chain carries TRBV5-1 and TRBJ2-2; 7 bases align to TRBD2. Germline V CDR1 and CDR2: SGHRS, YFSETQ. V lost 4 bases to trimming and J lost 2 bases; unmatched junction nucleotides: 5. The length of the CDR3 is 15 residues. The CDR3 DNA sequence: TGCGCCAGCAGCCCTGGACTAGGAAACACCGGGGAGCTGTTTTTT. It encodes CASSPGLGNTGELFF.

V and J are TRBV6-4 and TRBJ2-3, with 9 bases fitting TRBD2. V lost 4 bases and J lost 4; bases outside the gene matches: 3. The germline gives CDR1 MRHNA, CDR2 SNTAGT. The CDR3 is 14 residues long. CDR3 in amino acids: CASSVAGDSDTQYF. DNA of the CDR3: TGTGCCAGCAGTGTAGCGGGGGACTCAGATACGCAGTATTTT.

The chain uses TRBV7-6 and TRBJ2-3; D call uncertain. The germline V and J ends were trimmed by 5 bases and 5 bases, with 17 bases remaining between them. This CDR3 contains 15 residues. In germline, CDR1 is SGHVS, CDR2 FNYEAQ. The CDR3 nucleotides are TGTGCCAGCAGCCTCCCAGAGGAAGGCGGAGATACGCAGTATTTT. Translation: CASSLPEEGGDTQYF.

V is TRBV7-9 and J is TRBJ2-7; the match to TRBD2 covers 11 bases. The CDR3 sequence is 13 residues long. Unmatched junction bases numbered 2, after V lost 3 bases and J lost 7 bases. CDR1 is SEHNR and CDR2 is FQNEAQ in the germline V gene (reference sequence). CDR3 sequence reads: CASSFSGGDEQYF. CDR3 nucleotides: TGTGCCAGCAGCTTTAGCGGGGGGGATGAGCAGTACTTC.